What follows is one TCR beta chain and its context. The data stem from a study of blood T cell repertoires in COVID-19. Study summary: The United States, Italy and Spain supplied acute and convalescent COVID-19 samples.

Original handling: The assay estimated nucleated cells by amplifying reference gene primers. TCRdb's table, derived via immunoSEQ multiplex PCR, lists solely in-frame clones and lacks some. Clone size and V and J calls were adopted from that table, with D and trimming inferred from the DNA. Of about 200,000 clones detected, 82% appear once; the ten largest clones hold about 7.8%. Specimen: peripheral blood. This clonotype was sampled from a woman in her sixties with COVID-19, enrolled during active disease.

In nucleotides, the CDR3 is TGTGCCAGCAGCGACGGGGACAGGGTATACAATGAGCAGTTCTTC. Amino acid sequence: CASSDGDRVYNEQFF. The genes are TRBV9 and TRBJ2-1; TRBD1 aligns across 9 bases. This CDR3 comprises 15 residues. V was clipped by 3 bases and J by 4 bases; unmatched bases: 5. In germline, CDR1 is SGDLS, CDR2 YYNGEE.